This T cell receptor (beta chain) was sequenced in a study of blood T cell repertoires in COVID-19. Study-level information: Both acute and convalescent COVID-19 samples were obtained from the United States, Italy and Spain. The analysed material was cDNA or gDNA that came from T cells, B-cell-depleted T cells, or PBMCs.

As processed by the authors: How many nucleated cells were present was estimated from reference gene primer amplification. Generated by immunoSEQ multiplex PCR, the TCRdb table keeps only in-frame clones and is missing some. V and J calls and clone size are copied from that table; D and trimming were computed from the DNA. The top ten clones hold 3.5% to 4.5% of a sample with about 160,000 clones, roughly 90% of them seen once. The TCR was taken from a woman between 70 and 85 years old with acute or convalescent COVID-19. Specimen: peripheral blood.

CDR3 DNA: TGTGCCAGCAGGACCCGGGACAGCTCTGGAAACACCATATATTTT. It encodes CASRTRDSSGNTIYF. This chain connects TRBV6-1 to TRBJ1-3, with 7 bases matching TRBD1. The CDR3 runs 15 residues. Looked up from germline, CDR1 is MNHNS and CDR2 is SASEGT. V gave up 6 bases and J gave up 0 bases; unmatched junction bases: 5.